This section outlines one T cell receptor beta chain sequence together with its context. Its antigen is still unknown. The data were taken from a study of a mutant IDH1 vaccine in newly diagnosed glioma. The study, taken as a whole, reports: Pseudoprogression apparently tracked independently of changes in top peripheral T cell clonotypes.

Libraries were prepared by immunoSEQ multiplex PCR; TCRdb keeps only in-frame clonotypes and omits some of them. The table has 25,000 to 35,000 clones, about 90% seen once; the top ten hold over 15%. CDR3 length equals 11 residues. Trimming shortened V by 2 bases and J by 8 bases, and 6 bases separated the two germline ends. The germline V gene has CDR1 SGHVS and CDR2 FQNEAQ. Time point noted: week 5, during vaccination. Every vaccination contained 300 ug of the mutant IDH1 20-mer peptide and was paired with topical imiquimod. Donors harbored newly found WHO grade 3 or 4 IDH1-mutant, ATRX-lost astrocytomas.

This clonotype originated in a man aged 18 to 29 with glioma. The chain uses TRBV7-8 and TRBJ1-1, with D unclear. The starting material was PBMCs, obtained from a glioma patient whose treatment included an IDH1 peptide vaccine. This CDR3 is CASSLTEEAFF. The CDR3 DNA reads TGTGCCAGCAGCTTAACAGAAGAAGCTTTCTTT.